The following is a TCR beta chain sequence with its context. Antigen: not known. The germline V gene encodes CDR1 LGHDT and CDR2 YNNKEL (reference sequence). The ends lost 1 base at V and 14 bases at J; junction bases unmatched: 15. This CDR3 is built from 17 residues. Using a J-beta primer mix together with a sample-barcoded 5' primer, a second PCR was run for roughly 6 to 12 cycles. Each cDNA molecule received a tag from a template-switch adaptor that had 12 random nucleotides. TCRdb used MiXCR to reprocess the 5' RACE reads, holding one entry per CDR3 protein. This sample has approximately 1,100,000 distinct CDR3 sequences, with around 45% found just once. These data originate in a study of blood T cells in healthy people across ages. Overall study findings and caveats: Not knowing donor CMV status may have confounded expanded clonotype changes.

Ranging in age from roughly 6 to 95, the donors were healthy Caucasian individuals from Russia. The sequence was collected from a woman aged 60-70 years in good health. Sequencing input: blood. V is TRBV3-1 and J is TRBJ2-1, with 12 nucleotides matching TRBD2. CDR3 nucleotides: TGTGCCAGCAGCCAAGGAGATCTTCGGCTAGCGGGAGGGGAAGAGTTCTTC. Protein product: CASSQGDLRLAGGEEFF.